The 3 T cell receptor beta chains below all came from one sample that was sequenced in a study of radiotherapy plus CTLA-4 blockade in lung cancer. Libraries were prepared by immunoSEQ multiplex PCR; TCRdb keeps only in-frame clonotypes and omits some of them. The sample lists tens of thousands of clones; 79% were seen once. Sequencing used peripheral blood, obtained from a patient treated with radiotherapy plus ipilimumab. These receptors were taken from a human donor with non-small cell lung cancer who had a complete response to radiotherapy plus ipilimumab.

This sequence joins TRBV6-5 and TRBJ1-2, with 10 bases matching TRBD1. The CDR3 is made up of 13 amino acids. With 6 bases clipped from V and 6 bases from J, the junction kept 4 bases outside the gene matches. Germline V gene sequence: CDR1 MNHEY, CDR2 SVGAGI. As DNA, the CDR3 is TGTGCCAGCAGGGGACAGGGGAGAGATGGCTACACCTTC. This gives the protein CASRGQGRDGYTF.

This clone was counted a single time. V and J are TRBV9 and TRBJ2-5, with 7 bases matching TRBD1. The junction had 6 bases not matched to a gene; V was cut back by 2 bases and J by 2 bases. The CDR3 consists of 15 residues. Per germline, CDR1 SGDLS and CDR2 YYNGEE. Here the CDR3 DNA reads TGTGCCAGCAGCGTGATTGGGACAGCACAAGAGACCCAGTACTTC. It is translated as CASSVIGTAQETQYF.

The V and J genes are TRBV29-1 and TRBJ2-1; TRBD1 agrees at 9 bases. The trim removed 6 bases at V and 3 bases at J, leaving 6 bases unmatched. Germline-derived CDR1 and CDR2 are SQVTM and ANQGSEA. The CDR3 length is 14 residues. Written as DNA, the CDR3 is TGCAGCGTCTCCGGGACAGGGAACTACAATGAGCAGTTCTTC. This encodes CSVSGTGNYNEQFF.